This T cell receptor (beta chain) was identified during a study of cytomegalovirus exposure and HLA in healthy donors. Whole-study findings and limits: Cytomegalovirus-associated TCR beta chains were listed, numbering 150 to 200.

The PCR made use of 60 Vbeta and 13 Jbeta primers. Original methodology: In a later analysis, some 80 million unique TCR beta chains included roughly 11 million shared by two or more donors. Using immunoSEQ multiplex PCR, the repertoire was profiled, and TCRdb retains in-frame clones only, with some absent. V and J calls and clone size are as listed in that table; D and trimming were resolved from the DNA. Of roughly 69,000 clones listed, 76% are singletons. To note about this clone: Antigen specificity is unknown.

The CDR3 covers 17 residues. The V gene end was trimmed by 0 bases and the J gene end by 2 bases; junction bases not matched to a gene: 9. Germline V lookup: CDR1 MNHEY, CDR2 SMNVEV (reference sequence). The specimen was PBMCs. This chain uses TRBV27 with TRBJ2-7; 8 bases align to TRBD1. This receptor was identified in a man between 18 and 35 years old in good health and CMV-seronegative. CDR3 amino acids: CASSLSAGQGATYEQYF. The DNA for the CDR3 is TGTGCCAGCAGTTTATCGGCGGGGCAGGGGGCAACCTACGAGCAGTACTTC.